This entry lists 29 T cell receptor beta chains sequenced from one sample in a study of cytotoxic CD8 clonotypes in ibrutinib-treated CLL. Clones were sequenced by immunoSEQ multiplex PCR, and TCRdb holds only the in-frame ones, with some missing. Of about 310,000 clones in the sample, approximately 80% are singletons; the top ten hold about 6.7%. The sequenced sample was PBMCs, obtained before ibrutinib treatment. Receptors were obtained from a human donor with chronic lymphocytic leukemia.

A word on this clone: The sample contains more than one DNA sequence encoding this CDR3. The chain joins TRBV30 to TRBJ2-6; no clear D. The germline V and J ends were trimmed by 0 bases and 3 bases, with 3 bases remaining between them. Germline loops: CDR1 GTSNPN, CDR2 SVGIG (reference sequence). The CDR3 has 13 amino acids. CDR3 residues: CAWSVSGANVLTF. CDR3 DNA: TGTGCCTGGAGTGTGAGTGGGGCCAACGTCCTGACTTTC.

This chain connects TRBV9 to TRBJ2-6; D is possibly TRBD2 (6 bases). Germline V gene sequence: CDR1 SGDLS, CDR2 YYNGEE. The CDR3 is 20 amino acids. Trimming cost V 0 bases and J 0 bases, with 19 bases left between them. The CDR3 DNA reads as TGTGCCAGCAGCGTAGCGGGGGTAAACAGAAGGGTCTCTGGGGCCAACGTCCTGACTTTC. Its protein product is CASSVAGVNRRVSGANVLTF.

In nucleotides, the CDR3 is TGTGCCAGCAGCTTGGGGCTGACGGCGCCGGCAGATACGCAGTATTTT. It specifies CASSLGLTAPADTQYF. The gene calls are TRBV5-4 and TRBJ2-3; D call uncertain. This CDR3 comprises 16 residues. With 0 bases removed from V and 4 bases from J, the gap between germline ends came to 15 bases. Germline V lookup: CDR1 SGHNT, CDR2 YYREEE (reference sequence). Full variable domain (remainder filled in from reference TRBV5-4 and TRBJ2-3): ETGVTQSPTHLIKTRGQQVTLRCSSQSGHNTVSWYQQALGQGPQFIFQYYREEENGRGNFPPRFSGLQFPNYSSELNVNALELDDSALYLCASSLGLTAPADTQYFGPGTRLTVL.

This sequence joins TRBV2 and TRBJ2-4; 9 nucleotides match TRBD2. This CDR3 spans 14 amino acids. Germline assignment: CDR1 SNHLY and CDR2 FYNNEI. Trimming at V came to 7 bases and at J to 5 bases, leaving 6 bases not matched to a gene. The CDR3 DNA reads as TGTGCCAGCACGGCTAGCGGGGATCAAAACATTCAGTACTTC. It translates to CASTASGDQNIQYF.

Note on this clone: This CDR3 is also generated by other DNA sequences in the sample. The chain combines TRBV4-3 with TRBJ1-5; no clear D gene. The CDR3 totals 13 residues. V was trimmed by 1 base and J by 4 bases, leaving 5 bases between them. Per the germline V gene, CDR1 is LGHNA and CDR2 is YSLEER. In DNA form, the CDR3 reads TGCGCCAGCAGCCAAGGGGGTAATCAGCCCCAGCATTTT. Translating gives CASSQGGNQPQHF.

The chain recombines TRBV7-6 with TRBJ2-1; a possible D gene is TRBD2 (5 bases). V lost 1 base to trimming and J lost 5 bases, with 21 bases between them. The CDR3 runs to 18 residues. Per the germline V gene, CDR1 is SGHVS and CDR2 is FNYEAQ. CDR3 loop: CASSLGFSEGFRNNEQFF. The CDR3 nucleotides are TGTGCCAGCAGCTTAGGTTTTTCTGAGGGATTTCGAAACAATGAGCAGTTCTTC. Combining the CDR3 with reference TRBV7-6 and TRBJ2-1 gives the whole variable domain GAGVSQSPRYKVTKRGQDVALRCDPISGHVSLYWYRQALGQGPEFLTYFNYEAQQDKSGLPNDRFSAERPEGSISTLTIQRTEQRDSAMYRCASSLGFSEGFRNNEQFFGPGTRLTVL.

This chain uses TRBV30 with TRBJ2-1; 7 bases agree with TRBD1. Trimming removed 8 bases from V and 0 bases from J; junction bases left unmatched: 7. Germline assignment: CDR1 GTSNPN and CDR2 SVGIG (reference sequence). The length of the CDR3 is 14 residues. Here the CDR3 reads CARQGTSSYNEQFF. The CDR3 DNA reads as TGTGCCAGACAGGGTACGAGCTCCTACAATGAGCAGTTCTTC. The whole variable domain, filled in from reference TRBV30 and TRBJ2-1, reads SQTIHQWPATLVQPVGSPLSLECTVEGTSNPNLYWYRQAAGRGLQLLFYSVGIGQISSEVPQNLSASRPQDRQFILSSKKLLLSDSGFYLCARQGTSSYNEQFFGPGTRLTVL.

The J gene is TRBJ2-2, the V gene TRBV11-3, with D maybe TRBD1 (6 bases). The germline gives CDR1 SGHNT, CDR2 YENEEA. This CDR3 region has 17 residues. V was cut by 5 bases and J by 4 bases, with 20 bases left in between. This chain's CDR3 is CASSARPGGSSTGELFF. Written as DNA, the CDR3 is TGTGCCAGCAGCGCGAGGCCTGGGGGCTCGAGCACCGGGGAGCTGTTTTTT.

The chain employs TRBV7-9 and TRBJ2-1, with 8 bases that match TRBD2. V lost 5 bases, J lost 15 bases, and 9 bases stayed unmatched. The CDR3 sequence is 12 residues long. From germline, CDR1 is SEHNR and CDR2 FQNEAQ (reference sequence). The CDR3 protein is CASSLLAERRFF. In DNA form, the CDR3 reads TGTGCCAGCAGCCTACTAGCGGAGCGGAGGTTCTTC.

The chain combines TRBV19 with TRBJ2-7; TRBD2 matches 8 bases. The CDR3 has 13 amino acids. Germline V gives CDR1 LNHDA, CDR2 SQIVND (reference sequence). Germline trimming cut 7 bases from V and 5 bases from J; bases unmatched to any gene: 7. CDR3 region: CASTPGGLHEQYF. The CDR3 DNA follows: TGTGCCAGTACCCCGGGGGGGCTACACGAGCAGTACTTC.

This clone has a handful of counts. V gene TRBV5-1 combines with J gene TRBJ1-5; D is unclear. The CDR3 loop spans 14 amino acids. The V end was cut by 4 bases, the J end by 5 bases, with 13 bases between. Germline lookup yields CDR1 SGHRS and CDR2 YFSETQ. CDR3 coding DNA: TGCGCCAGCAGCGCGGGCTTGAGGGATCAGCCCCAGCATTTT. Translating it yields CASSAGLRDQPQHF.

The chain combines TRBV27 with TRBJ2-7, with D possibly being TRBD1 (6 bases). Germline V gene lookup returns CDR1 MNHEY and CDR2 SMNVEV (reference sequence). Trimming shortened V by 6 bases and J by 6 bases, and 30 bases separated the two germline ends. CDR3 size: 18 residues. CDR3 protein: CASRSFFTLGGPHAEQYF. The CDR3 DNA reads TGTGCCAGCAGGAGTTTCTTTACCCTAGGGGGACCACACGCCGAGCAGTACTTC.

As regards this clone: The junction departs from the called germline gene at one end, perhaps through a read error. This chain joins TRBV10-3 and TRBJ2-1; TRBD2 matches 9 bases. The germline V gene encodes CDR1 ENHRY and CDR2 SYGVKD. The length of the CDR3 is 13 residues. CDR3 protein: CAITPGLALGLVF. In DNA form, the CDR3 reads TGTGCCATCACCCCGGGACTAGCCCTTGGCCTCGTCTTC.

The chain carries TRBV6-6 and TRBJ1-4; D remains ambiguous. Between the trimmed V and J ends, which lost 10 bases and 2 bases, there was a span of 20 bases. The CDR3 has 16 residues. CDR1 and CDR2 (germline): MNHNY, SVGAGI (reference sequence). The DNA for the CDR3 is TGTGCCACTAAACCGGGCCTGATGGCGACTAATGAAAAACTGTTTTTT. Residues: CATKPGLMATNEKLFF.

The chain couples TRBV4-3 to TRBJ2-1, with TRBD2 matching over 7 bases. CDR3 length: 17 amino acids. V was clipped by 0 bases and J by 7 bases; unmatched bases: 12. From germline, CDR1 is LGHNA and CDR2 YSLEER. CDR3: CASSQDSGLSIGNEQFF. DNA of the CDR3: TGCGCCAGCAGCCAAGACTCGGGACTAAGCATTGGGAATGAGCAGTTCTTC.

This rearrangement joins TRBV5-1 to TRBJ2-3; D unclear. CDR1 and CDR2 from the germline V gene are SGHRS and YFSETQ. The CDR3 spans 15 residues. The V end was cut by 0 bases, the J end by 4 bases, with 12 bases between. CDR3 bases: TGCGCCAGCAGCTTGGTTTGGGGAAGTCCAGATACGCAGTATTTT. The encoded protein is CASSLVWGSPDTQYF.

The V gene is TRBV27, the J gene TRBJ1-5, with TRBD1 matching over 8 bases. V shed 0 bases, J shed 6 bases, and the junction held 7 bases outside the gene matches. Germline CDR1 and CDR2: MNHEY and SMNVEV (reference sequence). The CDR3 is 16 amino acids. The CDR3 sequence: CASSLSGGTGGQPQHF. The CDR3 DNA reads TGTGCCAGCAGTTTATCCGGAGGGACAGGTGGTCAGCCCCAGCATTTT.

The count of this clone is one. This CDR3 reads CASSEGPMSSGNTIYF. DNA for the CDR3: TGTGCCAGCAGCGAGGGGCCGATGAGCTCTGGAAACACCATATATTTT. This chain connects TRBV7-2 to TRBJ1-3; a weak D match, TRBD1 (5 bases). This CDR3 has 16 amino acids. CDR1 SGHTA and CDR2 FQGNSA come from the germline V gene. Trimming took off 5 bases at V and 0 bases at J, with 14 bases between the two ends.

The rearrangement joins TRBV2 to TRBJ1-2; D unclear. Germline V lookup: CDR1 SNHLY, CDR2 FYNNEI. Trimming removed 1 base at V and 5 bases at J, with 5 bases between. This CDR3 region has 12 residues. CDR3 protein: CASSEGAYGYTF. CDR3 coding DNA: TGTGCCAGCAGTGAAGGAGCATATGGCTACACCTTC.

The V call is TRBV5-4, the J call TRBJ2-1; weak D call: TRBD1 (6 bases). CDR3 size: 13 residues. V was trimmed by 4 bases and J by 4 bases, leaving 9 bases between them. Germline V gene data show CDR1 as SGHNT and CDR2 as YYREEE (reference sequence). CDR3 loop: CASSLTGYNEQFF. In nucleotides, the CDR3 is TGTGCCAGCAGCCTGACAGGTTACAATGAGCAGTTCTTC.

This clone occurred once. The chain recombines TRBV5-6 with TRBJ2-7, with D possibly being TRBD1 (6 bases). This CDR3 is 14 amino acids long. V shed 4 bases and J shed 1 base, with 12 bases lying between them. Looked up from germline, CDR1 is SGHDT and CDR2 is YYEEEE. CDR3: CASSQGTESYEQYF. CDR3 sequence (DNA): TGTGCCAGCAGCCAGGGGACGGAGTCCTACGAGCAGTACTTC. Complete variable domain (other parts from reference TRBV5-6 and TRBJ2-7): DAGVTQSPTHLIKTRGQQVTLRCSPKSGHDTVSWYQQALGQGPQFIFQYYEEEERQRGNFPDRFSGHQFPNYSSELNVNALLLGDSALYLCASSQGTESYEQYFGPGTRLTVT.

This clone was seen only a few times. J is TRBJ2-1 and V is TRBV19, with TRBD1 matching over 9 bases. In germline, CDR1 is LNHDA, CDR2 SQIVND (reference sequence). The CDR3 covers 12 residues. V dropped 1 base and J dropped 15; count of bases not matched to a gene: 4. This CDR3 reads CASSIAGTGWFF. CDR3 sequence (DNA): TGTGCCAGTAGTATAGCAGGGACAGGGTGGTTCTTC. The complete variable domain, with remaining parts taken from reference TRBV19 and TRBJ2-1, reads DGGITQSPKYLFRKEGQNVTLSCEQNLNHDAMYWYRQDPGQGLRLIYYSQIVNDFQKGDIAEGYSVSREKKESFPLTVTSAQKNPTAFYLCASSIAGTGWFFGPGTRLTVL.

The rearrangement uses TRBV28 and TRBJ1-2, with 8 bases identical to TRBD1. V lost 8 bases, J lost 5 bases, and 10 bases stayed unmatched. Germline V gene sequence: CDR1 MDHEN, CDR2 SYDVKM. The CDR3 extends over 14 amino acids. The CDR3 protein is CASARGDRLYGYTF. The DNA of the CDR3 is TGTGCCAGCGCCAGGGGGGACAGGTTATATGGCTACACCTTC.

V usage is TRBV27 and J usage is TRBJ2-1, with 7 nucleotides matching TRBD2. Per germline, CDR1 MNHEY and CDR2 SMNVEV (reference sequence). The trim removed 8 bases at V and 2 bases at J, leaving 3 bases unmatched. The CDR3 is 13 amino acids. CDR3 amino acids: CASGGGTYNEQFF. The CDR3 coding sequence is TGTGCCAGCGGGGGGGGAACCTACAATGAGCAGTTCTTC.

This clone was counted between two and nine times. CDR3 sequence: CASSHGDGIYEQYF. The CDR3 DNA is TGTGCCAGCAGCCACGGGGACGGGATCTACGAGCAGTACTTC. The chain couples TRBV4-2 to TRBJ2-7; D is possibly TRBD1 or TRBD2 (5 bases each). There are 14 residues in the CDR3. Germline CDR1 LGHNA, CDR2 YNFKEQ. The V gene lost 3 bases and the J gene lost 3 bases, with 12 bases spanning the gap.

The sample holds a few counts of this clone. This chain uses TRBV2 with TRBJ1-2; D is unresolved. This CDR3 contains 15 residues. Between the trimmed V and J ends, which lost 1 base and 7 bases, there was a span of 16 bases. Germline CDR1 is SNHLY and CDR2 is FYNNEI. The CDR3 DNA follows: TGTGCCAGCAGTGAAGTAAGGCCGAGAAGCGGTGGCTACACCTTC. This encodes CASSEVRPRSGGYTF.

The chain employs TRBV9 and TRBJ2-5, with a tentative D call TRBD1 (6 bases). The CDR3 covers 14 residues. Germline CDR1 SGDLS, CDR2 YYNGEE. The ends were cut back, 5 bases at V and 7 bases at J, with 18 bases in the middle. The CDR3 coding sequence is TGTGCCAGCAGTAACCCGGGTGGGGGCTGGACCCAGTACTTC. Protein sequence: CASSNPGGGWTQYF.

The CDR3 region is CASSLKVRVQETQYF. The CDR3 nucleotides are TGTGCCAGCAGCTTAAAGGTGCGGGTCCAAGAGACCCAGTACTTC. V is TRBV7-2 and J is TRBJ2-5, with a tentative D call TRBD2 (5 bases). V shed 2 bases and J shed 1 base, with 11 bases lying between them. CDR1 is SGHTA, CDR2 FQGNSA, per germline. CDR3 length equals 15 residues.

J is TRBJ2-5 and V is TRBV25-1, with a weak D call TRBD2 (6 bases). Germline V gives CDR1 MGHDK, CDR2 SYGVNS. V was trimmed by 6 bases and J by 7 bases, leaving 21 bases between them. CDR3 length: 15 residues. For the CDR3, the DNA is TGTGCCAGCAGGCGTCCTGGAGGGAGTAGTGGGACCCAGTACTTC. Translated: CASRRPGGSSGTQYF.